This T cell receptor (beta chain) was recorded in a study of CD8+CD57+ T cells in acquired aplastic anemia. Overall study context: Across the sorted CD4+ and CD8+ cells, DNA amounts averaged approximately 3.1 ug.

This clonotype was seen many times. Investigators profiled TCR beta VDJ and CDR3 from genomic DNA template. One entry per CDR3 protein results from TCRdb running MiXCR on the reads. This sample has some 170,000 distinct CDR3 sequences, with roughly 43% found just once. Trimming cost V 6 bases and J 2 bases, with 7 bases left between them. This CDR3 is built from 12 residues. Germline V CDR1 and CDR2: LGHDT, YNNKEL (reference sequence). It was patients with CD8+CD57+ cell expansion by flow cytometry who were chosen for sequencing. All patients were therapy-naive when blood was sampled. Sequencing was done on a sample of sorted CD4+, CD8+, or CD8+CD57+ T cells (not recorded which) from PBMCs. The origin of this receptor is a human donor with aplastic anemia. The genes are TRBV3-1 and TRBJ1-1, with D hard to call. The CDR3 region has the DNA TGTGCCAGCAGTCACGCCAACACTGAAGCTTTCTTT. This gives the protein CASSHANTEAFF.